This entry lists 2 T cell receptor beta chains sequenced from one sample in a study of spatial heterogeneity in lung cancer. For these receptors, no antigen is known. TCRdb recomputed calls from the 5' RACE reads with MiXCR, one row per CDR3 protein. The data contain 13,000 or so distinct CDR3 sequences, around 5.6% of them singletons. Study conclusions and caveats: Within tumors, counts of expanded alpha and beta TCRs tracked tumor mutation counts.

The sample's time point: sample taken at primary tumor resection. The specimen was lung tumor tissue, collected at surgery. The receptor set was obtained from a female donor with early-stage non-small cell lung cancer.

This clonotype was observed at least ten times. For the CDR3, the DNA is TGCAGTGCTAGTAGAGAGGTAGGGCCCCAGCATTTT. Residues: CSASREVGPQHF. The chain links TRBV20-1 to TRBJ1-5; D call uncertain. Trimming stripped 3 bases from V and 9 bases from J, with 12 bases between. The germline gives CDR1 DFQATT, CDR2 SNEGSKA (reference sequence). CDR3 length: 12 residues.

This chain uses TRBV20-1 with TRBJ2-7, with D perhaps TRBD1 or TRBD2 (5 bases each). This CDR3 has 11 amino acids. V was clipped by 1 base and J by 7 bases, with 8 bases between them. Germline lookup yields CDR1 DFQATT and CDR2 SNEGSKA (reference sequence). In nucleotides, the CDR3 is TGCAGTGCTAGAGTCTGGGGGGAGCAGTACTTC. Amino acids: CSARVWGEQYF.